The 26 T cell receptor beta chains given below trace back to one sample, sequenced in a study of blood T cell repertoires in COVID-19. Measured with immunoSEQ multiplex PCR; TCRdb has only the in-frame clones, and not every one. The sample carries about 200,000 clones, roughly nine tenths recorded once. Sequencing was done on a sample of peripheral blood. These receptors came from a woman between 70 and 85 years old with acute or convalescent COVID-19.

This clone was recorded only once. This chain links TRBV6-5 with TRBJ1-1; tentatively, D is TRBD1 (5 bases). Germline V gene data show CDR1 as MNHEY and CDR2 as SVGAGI. Trimming removed 7 bases at V and 2 bases at J, with 14 bases between. This CDR3 is 14 amino acids long. CDR3: CASNVWRGNTEAFF. As DNA, the CDR3 is TGTGCCAGCAACGTTTGGAGGGGCAACACTGAAGCTTTCTTT.

The gene calls are TRBV7-3 and TRBJ2-1; D perhaps matches TRBD2 (6 bases). This CDR3 is built from 14 residues. V dropped 5 bases and J dropped 7 bases, with 15 bases sitting between them. The germline V gene encodes CDR1 SGHTA and CDR2 FQGTGA. The CDR3 bases are TGTGCCAGCAGCGCCGGGACTCCCATAAATGAGCAGTTCTTC. It is translated as CASSAGTPINEQFF.

The V gene is TRBV19, the J gene TRBJ1-1; 10 positions match TRBD1. Unmatched junction bases numbered 5, after V lost 6 bases and J lost 4 bases. CDR3 size: 14 residues. The germline V gene encodes CDR1 LNHDA and CDR2 SQIVND (reference sequence). The DNA of the CDR3 is TGTGCCAGTAGGACAGGGGGCGGGCGCACTGAAGCTTTCTTT. Protein sequence: CASRTGGGRTEAFF.

The genes are TRBV6-2 or TRBV6-3 and TRBJ2-1; 8 bases are a match to TRBD1. Trimming at V came to 0 bases and at J to 4 bases, leaving 8 bases not matched to a gene. The CDR3 runs to 17 residues. Looked up from germline, CDR1 is MNHEY and CDR2 is SVGEGT. CDR3 sequence: CASSYSPPRGLYNEQFF. CDR3 bases: TGTGCCAGCAGTTACTCGCCTCCCAGGGGGCTTTACAATGAGCAGTTCTTC.

This chain links TRBV3-1 (or the pseudogene TRBV3-2) with TRBJ1-2; a weak D match, TRBD1 (6 bases). With 1 base removed from V and 6 bases from J, the gap between germline ends came to 15 bases. The germline V gene has CDR1 LGHDT and CDR2 YNNKEL (reference sequence). The length of the CDR3 is 15 residues. In DNA form, the CDR3 reads TGTGCCAGCAGCCAAGCGCGGGGAGGGGGGAATGGCTACACCTTC. Translation gives CASSQARGGGNGYTF.

The rearrangement links TRBV14 to TRBJ2-5; weak D call: TRBD2 (6 bases). Trimming took off 2 bases at V and 1 base at J, with 11 bases between the two ends. The CDR3 loop spans 15 amino acids. Germline V gives CDR1 SGHDN, CDR2 FVKESK. DNA of the CDR3: TGTGCCAGCAGCCAACTATTAGCGGTCCAAGAGACCCAGTACTTC. Translating it yields CASSQLLAVQETQYF.

V is TRBV5-4 and J is TRBJ1-3, with TRBD1 identical over 9 bases. The CDR3 runs 14 residues. The germline V gene has CDR1 SGHNT and CDR2 YYREEE (reference sequence). Trimming removed 2 bases from V and 8 bases from J; junction bases left unmatched: 5. CDR3 residues: CASSLQGAADTIYF. The CDR3 bases are TGTGCCAGCAGCTTACAGGGGGCTGCGGACACCATATATTTT.

This clone was observed a handful of times. The rearrangement uses TRBV10-3 and TRBJ1-3; 7 bases line up with TRBD1. CDR3 size: 12 residues. Trimming removed 4 bases from V and 8 bases from J; junction bases left unmatched: 2. Germline V gene lookup returns CDR1 ENHRY and CDR2 SYGVKD. The CDR3 bases are TGTGCCATCAGTGGCAGGGGGTACACCATATATTTT. Amino acid sequence: CAISGRGYTIYF.

The chain carries TRBV2 and TRBJ2-7; 8 bases match TRBD2. CDR3 length: 15 amino acids. Germline-derived CDR1 and CDR2 are SNHLY and FYNNEI. J lost 0 bases, V lost 3 bases, and 4 bases had no gene match. The CDR3 here is CASSEGGTSSYEQYF. Written as DNA, the CDR3 is TGTGCCAGCAGTGAGGGCGGGACTAGCTCCTACGAGCAGTACTTC.

The chain links TRBV27 to TRBJ2-6; weak D call: TRBD2 (6 bases). The CDR3 length is 16 residues. From germline, CDR1 is MNHEY and CDR2 SMNVEV (reference sequence). V lost 1 base and J lost 2, with 9 bases in between. Written as DNA, the CDR3 is TGTGCCAGCAGTTTATTTTGGGGGGCTGGGGCCAACGTCCTGACTTTC. Protein: CASSLFWGAGANVLTF.

With respect to this clone: Within the sample, other DNA sequences also encode this same CDR3. The rearrangement links TRBV5-1 to TRBJ1-1; D possibly corresponds to TRBD1 (6 bases). This CDR3 has 15 amino acids. The V end lost 0 bases, the J end lost 1 base, and 10 bases lay between the germline ends. Germline values: CDR1 SGHRS, CDR2 YFSETQ. CDR3 nucleotides: TGCGCCAGCAGCTTGGGGTCCAGGGGGAACACTGAAGCTTTCTTT. This translates into CASSLGSRGNTEAFF.

The gene calls are TRBV6-5 and TRBJ1-2, with a tentative D call TRBD1 (5 bases). The CDR3 extends over 15 amino acids. The V gene's germline CDR1 is MNHEY and CDR2 SVGAGI. Trimming removed 10 bases from V and 7 bases from J, with 25 bases in between. CDR3 DNA sequence: TGTGCCACCCTCCCTCGACAGACCCTTTCATCTGGCTACACCTTC. Residues: CATLPRQTLSSGYTF.

This clone has only a few counts. V is TRBV28 and J is TRBJ1-2; the match to TRBD1 covers 11 bases. Trimming at V came to 5 bases and at J to 2 bases, leaving 7 bases not matched to a gene. Germline V gene data show CDR1 as MDHEN and CDR2 as SYDVKM. This CDR3 comprises 16 residues. CDR3 loop: CASSRQGTGGNYGYTF. CDR3 DNA sequence: TGTGCCAGCAGTCGACAGGGGACAGGGGGAAACTATGGCTACACCTTC.

This clone was seen a single time. V and J are TRBV6-6 and TRBJ1-4, with 7 positions matching TRBD1. J was trimmed by 4 bases and V by 4 bases; bases with no gene match: 3. The CDR3 is 14 amino acids. Looked up from germline, CDR1 is MNHNY and CDR2 is SVGAGI (reference sequence). DNA for the CDR3: TGTGCCAGCAGTTGGGGACAGATTAATGAAAAACTGTTTTTT. It encodes CASSWGQINEKLFF.

The chain combines TRBV10-2 with TRBJ1-1; possibly TRBD1 for D (6 bases). Trimming stripped 10 bases from V and 8 bases from J, with 17 bases between. The CDR3 extends over 12 amino acids. Germline CDR1 WSHSY, CDR2 SAAADI. The CDR3 DNA is TGCGCCACCGGGGCACAGGGCCCAGAAGCTTTCTTT. Amino acids: CATGAQGPEAFF.

The V and J genes are TRBV7-2 and TRBJ2-2; D uncertain. This CDR3 has 15 amino acids. Germline CDR1 is SGHTA and CDR2 is FQGNSA. V lost 1 base and J lost 0, with 6 bases in between. The CDR3 DNA sequence: TGTGCCAGCAGCTTAGAACGGGCGAACACCGGGGAGCTGTTTTTT. It encodes CASSLERANTGELFF.

Details on this clone: The identical CDR3 is also encoded by other nucleotide sequences in the sample. The chain combines TRBV5-1 with TRBJ1-5, with a weak D call TRBD1 (5 bases). The CDR3 runs to 15 residues. Germline V lookup: CDR1 SGHRS, CDR2 YFSETQ. Trimming took off 1 base at V and 3 bases at J, with 11 bases between the two ends. The CDR3 reads CASSLSGGSNQPQHF. In DNA, the CDR3 is TGCGCCAGCAGCTTGTCCGGGGGGTCCAATCAGCCCCAGCATTTT.

The rearrangement uses TRBV28 and TRBJ2-7; maybe TRBD1 (6 bases). Looked up from germline, CDR1 is MDHEN and CDR2 is SYDVKM. The length of the CDR3 is 14 residues. V was clipped by 11 bases and J by 0 bases, with 17 bases between them. CDR3 region: CASLGNRASYEQYF. The CDR3 region has the DNA TGTGCCTCCCTAGGGAACAGGGCCTCCTACGAGCAGTACTTC.

This clone was counted a few times. The rearrangement uses TRBV2 and TRBJ1-5; D unresolved. The germline gives CDR1 SNHLY, CDR2 FYNNEI. This CDR3 spans 15 amino acids. Trimming shortened V by 6 bases and J by 0 bases, and 12 bases separated the two germline ends. In DNA form, the CDR3 reads TGTGCCAGCAGAGCCGACACCAGTAGCAATCAGCCCCAGCATTTT. Translation gives CASRADTSSNQPQHF.

The CDR3 here is CASSPVPSNRETQYF. DNA of the CDR3: TGTGCCAGCAGCCCTGTCCCTAGCAATCGAGAGACCCAGTACTTC. The V and J genes are TRBV9 and TRBJ2-5; possible D gene TRBD2, 5 bases. V gave up 4 bases and J gave up 4 bases, with 17 bases separating them. CDR3 length: 15 residues. Germline V gives CDR1 SGDLS, CDR2 YYNGEE.

Here the CDR3 reads CASREGQGGQPQHF. In nucleotides, the CDR3 is TGTGCCAGCAGGGAGGGACAGGGAGGCCAGCCCCAGCATTTT. The rearrangement links TRBV28 to TRBJ1-5; 9 bases match TRBD1. The CDR3 is 14 amino acids. Germline V gene sequence: CDR1 MDHEN, CDR2 SYDVKM. J gave up 7 bases and V 6 bases, and 7 bases lay outside the gene matches.

The chain joins TRBV4-1 to TRBJ1-4; TRBD1 might be the D (6 bases). This CDR3 comprises 18 residues. The germline V gene encodes CDR1 MGHRA and CDR2 YSYEKL. With 2 bases removed from V and 0 bases from J, the gap between germline ends came to 16 bases. The CDR3 reads CASSQLPSGDTTNEKLFF. CDR3 coding DNA: TGCGCCAGCAGCCAATTACCTTCAGGGGATACAACTAATGAAAAACTGTTTTTT.

This clone has only one observation. The chain is built from TRBV5-6 and TRBJ2-3; 7 nucleotides align to TRBD2. The J segment lost 2 bases and the V segment lost 6 bases, leaving 12 bases of the junction unmatched. There are 16 residues in the CDR3. The germline V gene encodes CDR1 SGHDT and CDR2 YYEEEE. The CDR3: CASTRVRERYTDTQYF. The CDR3 DNA sequence: TGTGCCAGCACCCGCGTGCGGGAGAGGTACACAGATACGCAGTATTTT.

This chain connects TRBV19 to TRBJ2-3, with 9 bases matching TRBD2. CDR3 length: 16 amino acids. J gave up 1 base and V 7 bases, and 9 bases lay outside the gene matches. Germline values: CDR1 LNHDA, CDR2 SQIVND (reference sequence). In DNA, the CDR3 is TGTGCCAGTACGGGCGGGAGGGCCAGGGGCACAGATACGCAGTATTTT. Its translation is CASTGGRARGTDTQYF.

The V and J genes are TRBV19 and TRBJ1-2, with a possible D match to TRBD1 (5 bases). V lost 7 bases and J lost 8, with 20 bases in between. The CDR3 sequence is 14 residues long. CDR1 LNHDA and CDR2 SQIVND come from the germline V gene (reference sequence). This chain's CDR3 is CASTPAGRGRGYTF. In DNA, the CDR3 is TGTGCCAGTACTCCGGCGGGGCGAGGAAGGGGCTACACCTTC.

The CDR3 region is CASSVEGGSAYEQYF. CDR3 DNA sequence: TGTGCCAGCAGCGTAGAAGGCGGGAGCGCCTACGAGCAGTACTTC. The V gene is TRBV9, the J gene TRBJ2-7, with TRBD2 matching 7 bases. Germline loops: CDR1 SGDLS, CDR2 YYNGEE. The J segment lost 2 bases and the V segment lost 0 bases, leaving 5 bases of the junction unmatched. The length of the CDR3 is 15 residues.